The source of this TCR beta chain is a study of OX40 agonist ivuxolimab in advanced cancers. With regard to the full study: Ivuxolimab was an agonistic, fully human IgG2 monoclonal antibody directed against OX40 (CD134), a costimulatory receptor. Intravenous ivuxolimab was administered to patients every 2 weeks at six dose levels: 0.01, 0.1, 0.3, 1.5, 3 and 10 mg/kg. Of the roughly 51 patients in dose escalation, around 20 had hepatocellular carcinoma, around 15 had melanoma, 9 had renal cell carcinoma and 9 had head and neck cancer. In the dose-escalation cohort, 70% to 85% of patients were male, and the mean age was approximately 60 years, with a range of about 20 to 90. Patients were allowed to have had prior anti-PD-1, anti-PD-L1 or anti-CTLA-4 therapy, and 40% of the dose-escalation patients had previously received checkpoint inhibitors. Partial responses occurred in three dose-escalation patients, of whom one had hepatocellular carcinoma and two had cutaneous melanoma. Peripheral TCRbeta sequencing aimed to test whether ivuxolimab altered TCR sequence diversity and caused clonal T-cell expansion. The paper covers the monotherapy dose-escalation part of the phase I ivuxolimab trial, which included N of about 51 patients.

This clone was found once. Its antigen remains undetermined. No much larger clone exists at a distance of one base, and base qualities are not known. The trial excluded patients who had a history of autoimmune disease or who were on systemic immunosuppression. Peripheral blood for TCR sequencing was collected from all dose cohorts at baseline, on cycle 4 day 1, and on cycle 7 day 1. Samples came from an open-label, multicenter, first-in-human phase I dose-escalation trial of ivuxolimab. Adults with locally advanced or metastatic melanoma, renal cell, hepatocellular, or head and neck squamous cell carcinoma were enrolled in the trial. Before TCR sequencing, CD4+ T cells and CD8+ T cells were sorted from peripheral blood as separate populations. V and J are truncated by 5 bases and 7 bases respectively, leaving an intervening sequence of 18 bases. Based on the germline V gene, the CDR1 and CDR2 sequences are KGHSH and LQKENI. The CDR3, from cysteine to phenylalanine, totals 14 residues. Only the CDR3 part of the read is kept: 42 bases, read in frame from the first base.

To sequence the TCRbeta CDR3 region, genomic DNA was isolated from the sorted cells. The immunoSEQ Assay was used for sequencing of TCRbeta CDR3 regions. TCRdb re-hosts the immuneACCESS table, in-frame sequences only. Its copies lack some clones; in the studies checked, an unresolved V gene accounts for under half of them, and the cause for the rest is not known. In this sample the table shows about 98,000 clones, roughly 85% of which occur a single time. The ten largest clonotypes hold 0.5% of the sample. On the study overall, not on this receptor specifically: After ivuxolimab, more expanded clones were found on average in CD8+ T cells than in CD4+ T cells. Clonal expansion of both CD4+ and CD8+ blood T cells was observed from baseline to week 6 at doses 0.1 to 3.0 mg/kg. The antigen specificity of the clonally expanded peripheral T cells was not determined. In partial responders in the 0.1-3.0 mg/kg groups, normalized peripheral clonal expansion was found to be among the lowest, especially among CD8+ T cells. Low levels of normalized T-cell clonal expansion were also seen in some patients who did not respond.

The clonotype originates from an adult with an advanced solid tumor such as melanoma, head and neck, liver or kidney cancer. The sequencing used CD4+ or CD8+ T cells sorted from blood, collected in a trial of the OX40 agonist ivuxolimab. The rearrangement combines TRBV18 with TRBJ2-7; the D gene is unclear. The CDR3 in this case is CASSRDRPGQEQYF. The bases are TGTGCCAGCTCAAGGGATCGTCCGGGCCAGGAGCAGTACTTC. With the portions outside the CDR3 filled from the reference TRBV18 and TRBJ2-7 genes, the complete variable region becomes NAGVMQNPRHLVRRRGQEARLRCSPMKGHSHVYWYRQLPEEGLKFMVYLQKENIIDESGMPKERFSAEFPKEGPSILRIQQVVRGDSAAYFCASSRDRPGQEQYFGPGTRLTVT.